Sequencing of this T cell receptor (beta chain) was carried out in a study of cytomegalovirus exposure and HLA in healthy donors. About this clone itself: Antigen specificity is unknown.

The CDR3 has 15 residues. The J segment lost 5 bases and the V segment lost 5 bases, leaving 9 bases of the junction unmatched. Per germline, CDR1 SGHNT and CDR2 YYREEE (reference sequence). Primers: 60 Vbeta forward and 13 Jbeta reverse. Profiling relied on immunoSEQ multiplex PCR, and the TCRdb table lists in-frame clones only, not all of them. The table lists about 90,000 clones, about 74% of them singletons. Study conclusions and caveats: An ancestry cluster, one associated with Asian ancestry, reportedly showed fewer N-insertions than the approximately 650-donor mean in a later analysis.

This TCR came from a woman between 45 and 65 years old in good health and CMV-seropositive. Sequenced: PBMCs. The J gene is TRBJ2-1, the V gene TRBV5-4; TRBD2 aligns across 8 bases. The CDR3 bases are TGTGCCAGCAGAGTCCCGGGACTAGAAAACAATGAGCAGTTCTTC. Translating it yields CASRVPGLENNEQFF.